This T cell receptor (beta chain) stems from a study of blood T cell repertoires in COVID-19. As for the study in general: Material from acute and convalescent COVID-19 was sourced from the United States, Italy and Spain. The cDNA or gDNA used as material had been derived from T cells, B-cell-depleted T cells, or PBMCs.

The authors' processing: From reference gene primer amplification, estimates of nucleated cell counts were derived. Method: immunoSEQ multiplex PCR; TCRdb's copy keeps in-frame clones and lacks some. V and J calls and clone size are those listed in that table; D and trimming were worked out from the DNA. This sample has 80,000 or so clones, with about four fifths found just once. V dropped 8 bases and J dropped 0; count of bases not matched to a gene: 13. There are 18 residues in the CDR3. Germline CDR1 is KGHDR and CDR2 is SFDVKD. Sample: peripheral blood. This sequence originates from a woman aged 55-69 years with acute or convalescent COVID-19. This rearrangement joins TRBV24-1 to TRBJ2-3, with 10 bases identical to TRBD1. CDR3 protein: CATMSGTGETKSTDTQYF. The CDR3 DNA reads TGTGCCACCATGTCCGGGACAGGGGAAACAAAAAGCACAGATACGCAGTATTTT.